The 29 T cell receptor beta chains in this list originate from one sample, sequenced in a study of blood T cell repertoires in COVID-19. Assay used: immunoSEQ multiplex PCR; TCRdb lists only in-frame clones, some missing. This table has about 280,000 clones, 75% to 90% appearing once. The sequenced sample was peripheral blood. The receptor set was obtained from a woman between 40 and 50 years old who had recovered from COVID-19.

This chain uses TRBV23-1 with TRBJ2-7; 7 bases line up with TRBD2. TRBV23-1 is treated as an ORF (open reading frame) with a function not yet certain. V shed 4 bases, J shed 0 bases, and the junction held 3 bases outside the gene matches. The CDR3 spans 14 residues. CDR3 region: CASSPGGSSYEQYF. In nucleotides, the CDR3 is TGCGCCAGCAGTCCCGGGGGGAGCTCCTACGAGCAGTACTTC.

The rearrangement joins TRBV7-8 to TRBJ2-4; D remains ambiguous. From germline, CDR1 is SGHVS and CDR2 FQNEAQ. The germline V and J ends were trimmed by 8 bases and 4 bases, with 15 bases remaining between them. This CDR3 comprises 14 residues. The CDR3 reads CASGQTEHKNIQYF. Written as DNA, the CDR3 is TGTGCCAGCGGCCAAACAGAGCATAAAAACATTCAGTACTTC. Drawing the rest from reference TRBV7-8 and TRBJ2-4, the complete variable domain is GAGVSQSPRYKVAKRGQDVALRCDPISGHVSLFWYQQALGQGPEFLTYFQNEAQLDKSGLPSDRFFAERPEGSVSTLKIQRTQQEDSAVYLCASGQTEHKNIQYFGAGTRLSVL.

The V and J genes are TRBV30 and TRBJ1-1; 9 nucleotides agree with TRBD1. The ends lost 0 bases at V and 9 bases at J; junction bases unmatched: 5. The germline V gene encodes CDR1 GTSNPN and CDR2 SVGIG (reference sequence). The CDR3 is made up of 13 amino acids. In nucleotides, the CDR3 is TGTGCCTGGAGTGTAATGGGACAGGGCCAAGCTTTCTTT. Its translation: CAWSVMGQGQAFF.

The chain joins TRBV7-9 to TRBJ2-5; tentatively, D is TRBD1 (5 bases). Per germline, CDR1 SEHNR and CDR2 FQNEAQ (reference sequence). Trimming took off 2 bases at V and 0 bases at J, with 16 bases between the two ends. This CDR3 has 17 amino acids. The CDR3 DNA is TGTGCCAGCAGCTTACTGGGTTTTGGGGCTTACCAAGAGACCCAGTACTTC. This translates into CASSLLGFGAYQETQYF.

This clone has only one observation. CDR3 nucleotides: TGTGCCAGTAGTAGCATTACAGGGGGGACTGAAGCTTTCTTT. It translates to CASSSITGGTEAFF. This chain connects TRBV19 to TRBJ1-1; 8 nucleotides match TRBD1. This CDR3 is 14 amino acids long. The V gene's germline CDR1 is LNHDA and CDR2 SQIVND (reference sequence). V lost 4 bases, J lost 5 bases, and 6 bases stayed unmatched.

This chain joins TRBV5-1 and TRBJ2-7; no clear D gene. Trimming took off 0 bases at V and 2 bases at J, with 6 bases between the two ends. Germline CDR1 and CDR2: SGHRS and YFSETQ. This CDR3 is built from 13 residues. CDR3 nucleotide sequence: TGCGCCAGCAGCTTGGACGACACCTACGAGCAGTACTTC. This sequence encodes CASSLDDTYEQYF. Together with reference TRBV5-1 and TRBJ2-7, the CDR3 gives the full variable domain: KAGVTQTPRYLIKTRGQQVTLSCSPISGHRSVSWYQQTPGQGLQFLFEYFSETQRNKGNFPGRFSGRQFSNSRSEMNVSTLELGDSALYLCASSLDDTYEQYFGPGTRLTVT.

The chain recombines TRBV7-2 with TRBJ2-1, with 10 bases aligning to TRBD2. The CDR3 contains 17 residues. Germline trimming cut 1 base from V and 3 bases from J; bases unmatched to any gene: 6. Germline V gene sequence: CDR1 SGHTA, CDR2 FQGNSA. CDR3 in amino acids: CASSLDPGLAIYNEQFF. In DNA form, the CDR3 reads TGTGCCAGCAGCTTAGACCCGGGACTAGCGATCTACAATGAGCAGTTCTTC. The whole variable domain, remainder taken from reference TRBV7-2 and TRBJ2-1, is GAGVSQSPSNKVTEKGKDVELRCDPISGHTALYWYRQSLGQGLEFLIYFQGNSAPDKSGLPSDRFSAERTGGSVSTLTIQRTQQEDSAVYLCASSLDPGLAIYNEQFFGPGTRLTVL.

This sequence joins TRBV5-5 and TRBJ2-3; TRBD1 aligns across 10 bases. The CDR3 runs 14 residues. The V segment lost 4 bases and the J segment 6 bases; nucleotides outside the gene matches: 5. CDR1 and CDR2 (germline): SGHKS, YYEKEE (reference sequence). The CDR3 loop reads CASSGRTGGDTQYF. The CDR3 nucleotides are TGTGCCAGCAGCGGGCGGACAGGGGGGGATACGCAGTATTTT.

The chain recombines TRBV5-4 with TRBJ1-1, with 7 bases matching TRBD1. This CDR3 spans 17 amino acids. CDR1 and CDR2 (germline): SGHNT, YYREEE (reference sequence). V was clipped by 4 bases and J by 3 bases; unmatched bases: 15. This CDR3 is CASSPPGQRVGYTEAFF. CDR3 nucleotide sequence: TGTGCCAGCAGCCCGCCGGGACAGCGTGTAGGGTACACTGAAGCTTTCTTT.

CDR3 sequence reads: CATSRPAGGNEQFF. The CDR3, as DNA: TGTGCCACCAGTCGTCCAGCAGGGGGCAATGAGCAGTTCTTC. The chain has TRBV24-1 and TRBJ2-1, with TRBD1 matching 7 bases. There are 14 residues in the CDR3. Germline V CDR1 and CDR2: KGHDR, SFDVKD. V lost 6 bases and J lost 6; bases outside the gene matches: 7.

This clone was counted between two and nine times. The V gene is TRBV7-9, the J gene TRBJ1-3; D remains unclear. Germline values: CDR1 SEHNR, CDR2 FQNEAQ (reference sequence). The CDR3 contains 14 residues. Trimming took 4 bases from V and 1 from J, leaving 8 bases between them. The CDR3 reads CASSSGLSGNTIYF. DNA for the CDR3: TGTGCCAGCAGCTCCGGACTGTCTGGAAACACCATATATTTT. Looking up the rest from reference TRBV7-9 and TRBJ1-3 gives the full variable domain: DTGVSQNPRHKITKRGQNVTFRCDPISEHNRLYWYRQTLGQGPEFLTYFQNEAQLEKSRLLSDRFSAERPKGSFSTLEIQRTEQGDSAMYLCASSSGLSGNTIYFGEGSWLTVV.

The chain recombines TRBV29-1 with TRBJ2-1; perhaps TRBD2 as D (5 bases). Trimming took 4 bases from V and 0 from J, leaving 10 bases between them. Germline V gene lookup returns CDR1 SQVTM and CDR2 ANQGSEA. This CDR3 is 14 amino acids long. The CDR3 protein is CSVGITSSYNEQFF. The CDR3 DNA reads as TGCAGCGTTGGAATAACTAGCTCCTACAATGAGCAGTTCTTC.

The genes are TRBV7-9 and TRBJ1-3; the match to TRBD1 covers 7 bases. V shed 4 bases and J 2 bases; nucleotides not matched to a gene: 8. Germline CDR1 reads SEHNR; CDR2 reads FQNEAQ (reference sequence). This CDR3 contains 16 residues. The CDR3 spells CASSSERDRPGNTIYF. The CDR3 nucleotides read TGTGCCAGCAGCTCGGAACGGGACAGACCTGGAAACACCATATATTTT.

The chain recombines TRBV3-1 (or the pseudogene TRBV3-2) with TRBJ2-1, with 7 bases fitting TRBD1. This CDR3 is built from 15 residues. The trim removed 3 bases at V and 7 bases at J, leaving 9 bases unmatched. Looked up from germline, CDR1 is LGHDT and CDR2 is YNNKEL (reference sequence). CDR3 DNA: TGTGCCAGCAGCCATCCATGGTCCAGGGGGAATGAGCAGTTCTTC. Translation gives CASSHPWSRGNEQFF.

The V gene is TRBV11-2, the J gene TRBJ2-5, with D perhaps TRBD2 (5 bases). Trimming took 3 bases from V and 2 from J, leaving 13 bases between them. Germline V gene sequence: CDR1 SGHAT, CDR2 FQNNGV. The CDR3 extends over 15 amino acids. CDR3 sequence reads: CASSLPMTGQETQYF. CDR3 bases: TGTGCCAGCAGCTTGCCCATGACGGGGCAAGAGACCCAGTACTTC.

This chain uses TRBV24-1 with TRBJ1-3; weak D call: TRBD1 (6 bases). The CDR3 consists of 14 residues. Between the trimmed V and J ends, which lost 5 bases and 1 base, there was a span of 8 bases. Germline CDR1 and CDR2: KGHDR and SFDVKD. CDR3 protein: CATSATGSGNTIYF. The CDR3 DNA sequence: TGTGCCACCAGTGCTACAGGGTCTGGAAACACCATATATTTT.

The V and J genes are TRBV7-9 and TRBJ1-1, with D possibly being TRBD1 (5 bases). From germline, CDR1 is SEHNR and CDR2 FQNEAQ (reference sequence). This CDR3 comprises 13 residues. Trimming cost V 6 bases and J 1 base, with 9 bases left between them. The CDR3 reads CASRSQGNTEAFF. In nucleotides, the CDR3 is TGTGCCAGCAGATCCCAGGGGAACACTGAAGCTTTCTTT.

The chain recombines TRBV4-1 with TRBJ2-2, with TRBD1 matching over 7 bases. Germline CDR1 is MGHRA and CDR2 is YSYEKL. V shed 9 bases and J 1 base; nucleotides not matched to a gene: 8. CDR3 length: 15 amino acids. The CDR3 reads CASSRGSVNTGELFF. The CDR3 DNA reads as TGCGCCAGTAGCAGGGGGTCGGTGAACACCGGGGAGCTGTTTTTT.

This clone is a singleton in its sample. Additional DNA sequences in this sample encode the identical CDR3. J is TRBJ2-2 and V is TRBV7-3, with D perhaps TRBD1 (6 bases). V was trimmed by 5 bases and J by 5 bases, leaving 12 bases between them. The CDR3 has 14 residues. Germline V gene sequence: CDR1 SGHTA, CDR2 FQGTGA. This CDR3 reads CASSPATGTGELFF. DNA for the CDR3: TGTGCCAGCAGCCCCGCGACAGGAACCGGGGAGCTGTTTTTT.

The rearrangement joins TRBV11-2 to TRBJ2-7; D unclear. Deletions cut 6 bases from V and 2 bases from J, with 5 bases between. CDR1 and CDR2 from the germline V gene are SGHAT and FQNNGV. The CDR3 consists of 11 residues. The CDR3 DNA sequence: TGTGCCAGCAGTGACACCTACGAGCAGTACTTC. This encodes CASSDTYEQYF.

V gene TRBV19 combines with J gene TRBJ2-5, with D hard to call. Germline CDR1 is LNHDA and CDR2 is SQIVND (reference sequence). The CDR3 is 13 residues long. Trimming removed 5 bases from V and 5 bases from J, with 12 bases in between. CDR3 sequence (DNA): TGTGCCAGTAGTGGTGGGCCACGGGAGACCCAGTACTTC. It specifies CASSGGPRETQYF.

The chain carries TRBV5-5 and TRBJ2-1, with TRBD2 identical over 7 bases. From germline, CDR1 is SGHKS and CDR2 YYEKEE (reference sequence). The CDR3 is 16 residues long. After removal of 2 bases from V and 4 bases from J, the junction contained 9 bases not matched to a gene. The CDR3 is CASSFLMASGYNEQFF. In DNA form, the CDR3 reads TGTGCCAGCAGCTTTCTCATGGCTAGCGGATACAATGAGCAGTTCTTC.

The chain recombines TRBV27 with TRBJ1-3; a possible D gene is TRBD1 (5 bases). The CDR3 extends over 17 amino acids. The germline CDR1 and CDR2 sequences are MNHEY and SMNVEV (reference sequence). The V and J ends lost 5 bases and 1 base respectively, with 18 bases between them. The CDR3 region has the DNA TGTGCCAGCAGTCCCGGGGGGTCTCCTTTTTCTGGAAACACCATATATTTT. As protein: CASSPGGSPFSGNTIYF.

The V call is TRBV11-2, the J call TRBJ2-1; D may be TRBD2 (6 bases). Trimming shortened V by 0 bases and J by 9 bases, and 12 bases separated the two germline ends. This CDR3 is built from 14 residues. The germline CDR1 and CDR2 sequences are SGHAT and FQNNGV. The CDR3 nucleotides read TGTGCCAGCAGCTTAGATGGCGGGATGGGTGAGCAGTTCTTC. Translated, it gives CASSLDGGMGEQFF.

The chain combines TRBV10-2 with TRBJ2-1; D is possibly TRBD1 (6 bases). CDR1 is WSHSY, CDR2 SAAADI, per germline. The CDR3 has 13 residues. The V gene lost 8 bases and the J gene lost 5 bases, with 13 bases spanning the gap. This chain's CDR3 is CASAGEINNEQFF. Written as DNA, the CDR3 is TGCGCCAGCGCAGGGGAGATTAACAATGAGCAGTTCTTC.

The V call is TRBV7-9, the J call TRBJ2-2; 10 bases align to TRBD1. Germline V gene sequence: CDR1 SEHNR, CDR2 FQNEAQ (reference sequence). CDR3 length equals 15 residues. Germline trimming cut 8 bases from V and 5 bases from J; bases unmatched to any gene: 8. CDR3 in DNA: TGTGCCAGCGGAACCCGGGACAGGGGAACCGGGGAGCTGTTTTTT. Translating it yields CASGTRDRGTGELFF.

This clone showed up just a few times. J is TRBJ1-5 and V is TRBV5-5, with 7 nucleotides matching TRBD1. Germline CDR1 is SGHKS and CDR2 is YYEKEE (reference sequence). With V trimmed by 4 bases and J by 5 bases, 12 bases remained unmatched. The CDR3 totals 16 residues. CDR3 residues: CASSPRDSPRDQPQHF. The CDR3 DNA sequence: TGTGCCAGCAGCCCTCGGGACAGCCCCCGCGATCAGCCCCAGCATTTT.

In nucleotides, the CDR3 is TGCGCCAGCAGCGACGGACAGGGCGCCTATAATTCACCCCTCCACTTT. The encoded protein is CASSDGQGAYNSPLHF. The chain uses TRBV5-1 and TRBJ1-6; 8 positions agree with TRBD1. The V segment lost 4 bases and the J segment 2 bases; nucleotides outside the gene matches: 5. This CDR3 comprises 16 residues. Germline V gene data show CDR1 as SGHRS and CDR2 as YFSETQ.

V and J are TRBV3-1 (or the pseudogene TRBV3-2) and TRBJ1-2; TRBD1 agrees at 8 bases. CDR3 size: 13 residues. The germline V gene has CDR1 LGHDT and CDR2 YNNKEL (reference sequence). Unmatched junction bases numbered 6, after V lost 4 bases and J lost 8 bases. CDR3 DNA: TGTGCCAGCAGCCTCGGACAGGGTGGAGGCTACACCTTC. It yields the protein CASSLGQGGGYTF.